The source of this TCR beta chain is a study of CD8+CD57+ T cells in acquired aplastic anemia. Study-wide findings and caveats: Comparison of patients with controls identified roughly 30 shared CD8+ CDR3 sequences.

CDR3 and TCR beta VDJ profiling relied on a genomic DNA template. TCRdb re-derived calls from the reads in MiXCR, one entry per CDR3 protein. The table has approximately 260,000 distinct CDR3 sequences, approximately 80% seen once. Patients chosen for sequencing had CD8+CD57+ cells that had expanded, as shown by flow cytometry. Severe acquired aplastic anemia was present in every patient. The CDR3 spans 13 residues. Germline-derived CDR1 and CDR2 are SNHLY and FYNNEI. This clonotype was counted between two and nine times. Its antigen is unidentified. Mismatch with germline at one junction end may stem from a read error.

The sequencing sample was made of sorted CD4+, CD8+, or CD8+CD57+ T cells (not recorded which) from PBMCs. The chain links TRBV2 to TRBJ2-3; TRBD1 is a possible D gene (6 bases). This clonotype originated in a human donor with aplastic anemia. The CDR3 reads CASGDGGIHEQYF. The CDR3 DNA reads TGTGCCAGCGGTGATGGGGGCATCCATGAGCAGTATTTT.